Each of the 6 T cell receptor beta chains below was sequenced from the same sample in a study of T-cell reconstitution after alpha-beta-depleted transplantation in children. This sample's TCRbeta library carried unique molecular identifier barcodes. TCRdb re-called the PCR reads through MiXCR, storing one row per CDR3 protein. Altogether 400,000 to 550,000 distinct CDR3 sequences are present, roughly 10% being singletons, with the ten largest covering around 2%. Material: PBMCs, obtained before TCRalphabeta/CD19-depleted stem cell transplant. All receptors derive from a child aged 2 to 15 with inherited bone marrow failure, due to receive a stem cell transplant.

The sample holds a few counts of this clonotype. The V and J genes are TRBV20-1 and TRBJ2-7; D is unresolved. Germline CDR1 DFQATT, CDR2 SNEGSKA (reference sequence). The CDR3 consists of 10 residues. Between the trimmed V and J ends, which lost 6 bases and 3 bases, there was a span of 6 bases. Here the CDR3 reads CSASDYEQYF. The CDR3 region has the DNA TGCAGTGCGTCGGACTACGAGCAGTACTTC.

This clonotype was counted only a few times. The rearrangement joins TRBV12-3 or TRBV12-4 to TRBJ2-3; 7 nucleotides line up with TRBD2. CDR3 length equals 14 residues. The V gene end was trimmed by 6 bases and the J gene end by 3 bases; junction bases not matched to a gene: 6. The CDR3 loop is CASSPGGRTDTQYF. The CDR3 DNA sequence: TGTGCCAGCAGCCCCGGGGGGAGAACAGATACGCAGTATTTT.

This clonotype has just a few counts. The chain recombines TRBV24-1 with TRBJ2-7; D is perhaps TRBD1 (6 bases). The CDR3 has 15 residues. Germline-derived CDR1 and CDR2 are KGHDR and SFDVKD. V dropped 4 bases and J dropped 2 bases, with 14 bases sitting between them. The CDR3 sequence is CATSDSGQIPYEQYF. In nucleotides, the CDR3 is TGTGCCACCAGTGACTCTGGACAGATCCCCTACGAGCAGTACTTC.

This clonotype was counted ten times or more. The chain recombines TRBV6-2 or TRBV6-3 with TRBJ2-1; no firm D call. Looked up from germline, CDR1 is MNHEY and CDR2 is SVGEGT. This CDR3 has 13 amino acids. V lost 7 bases and J 6 bases, leaving 13 bases between the germline ends. The CDR3 DNA reads TGTGCCAGCAATCCGACCCCCTCCAATGAGCAGTTCTTC. Residues: CASNPTPSNEQFF.

This clonotype has at least ten counts. Written as DNA, the CDR3 is TGCGCCAGCAGCTCGCCTGGGGCCAACGTCCTGACTTTC. Amino acids: CASSSPGANVLTF. The chain joins TRBV5-1 to TRBJ2-6; D is uncertain. Germline V gene lookup returns CDR1 SGHRS and CDR2 YFSETQ. V lost 3 bases and J 2 bases, leaving 3 bases between the germline ends. This CDR3 contains 13 residues.

This clonotype occurred many times. The genes are TRBV7-2 and TRBJ2-2; 10 nucleotides line up with TRBD2. Per germline, CDR1 SGHTA and CDR2 FQGNSA. The CDR3 contains 17 residues. After removal of 5 bases from V and 2 bases from J, the junction contained 8 bases not matched to a gene. The CDR3 region is CASSRLRTSGNTGELFF. The DNA for the CDR3 is TGTGCCAGCAGCCGATTGAGGACTAGCGGCAACACCGGGGAGCTGTTTTTT.